This T cell receptor beta chain was captured in a study of cytomegalovirus exposure and HLA in healthy donors. Study-wide findings and caveats: Rare TCR sequences predominated, though certain public TCRs were found in many donors. A classifier reportedly called cytomegalovirus status with high sensitivity and specificity. It was 160 or so TCR beta chains that were listed as cytomegalovirus-associated.

Trimming stripped 3 bases from V and 3 bases from J, with 11 bases between. In germline, CDR1 is SGHTA, CDR2 FQGNSA. This CDR3 has 14 amino acids. The donors were members of the validation cohort, which comprised about 120 subjects and was separate from the first cohort of 600 to 800 subjects. Only in-frame clones appear in the TCRdb table, and some are missing; sequencing was by immunoSEQ multiplex PCR. The sample has roughly 86,000 clones; 90% to 97% are singletons. As regards this clone: Its antigen is not known.

This sequence was found in a man aged 18 to 30 in good health and CMV-seropositive. The gene calls are TRBV7-2 and TRBJ1-1; D may be TRBD1 (5 bases). Material: PBMCs. CDR3 sequence: CASSLTERYTEAFF. For the CDR3, the DNA is TGTGCCAGCAGCTTGACAGAAAGATACACTGAAGCTTTCTTT.